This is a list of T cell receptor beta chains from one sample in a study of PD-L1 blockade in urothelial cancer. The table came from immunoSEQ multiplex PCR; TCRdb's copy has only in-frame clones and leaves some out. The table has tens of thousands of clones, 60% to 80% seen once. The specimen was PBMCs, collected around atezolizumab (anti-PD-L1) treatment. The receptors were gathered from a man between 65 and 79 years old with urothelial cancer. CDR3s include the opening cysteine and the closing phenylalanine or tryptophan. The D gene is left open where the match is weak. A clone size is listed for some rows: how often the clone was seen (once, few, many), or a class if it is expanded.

cdr3_nt: TGTGCCAGCAGCTTGGTGGGCAGGGGATACAATGAGCAGTTCTTC
cdr3_aa: CASSLVGRGYNEQFF
j_call: TRBJ2-1
clone_size: NA
d_call: NA
v_call: TRBV5-6

cdr3_nt: TGTGCCAGCAGCCGTTACGGGGGACAGCAGTTCTTC
cdr3_aa: CASSRYGGQQFF
j_call: TRBJ2-1
clone_size: NA
d_call: NA
v_call: TRBV7-2

cdr3_nt: TGTGCCAGCAGCTCCAGACGACAAGACAACTCCTATAATTCACCCCTCCACTTT
cdr3_aa: CASSSRRQDNSYNSPLHF
j_call: TRBJ1-6
clone_size: few
d_call: NA
v_call: TRBV13

cdr3_nt: TGTGCCAGCAGCCTCGGACGCCATAGCGGGAAGGTCCACGAGCAGTACTTC
cdr3_aa: CASSLGRHSGKVHEQYF
j_call: TRBJ2-7
clone_size: few
d_call: TRBD2
v_call: TRBV14

cdr3_nt: TGTGCCAGTAGTACGAGGCAGGGTGGTGGAAACACCATATATTTT
cdr3_aa: CASSTRQGGGNTIYF
j_call: TRBJ1-3
clone_size: NA
d_call: NA
v_call: TRBV19

cdr3_nt: TGTGCCAGCAGTGACAGGAGCTCTGGAAACACCATATATTTT
cdr3_aa: CASSDRSSGNTIYF
j_call: TRBJ1-3
clone_size: NA
d_call: NA
v_call: TRBV11-2

cdr3_nt: TGTGCCATCAGTGAGTCCGGGACTAGCGGATCCAATGAGCAGTTCTTC
cdr3_aa: CAISESGTSGSNEQFF
j_call: TRBJ2-1
clone_size: once
d_call: TRBD2
v_call: TRBV10-3

cdr3_nt: TGCGCCAGCAGCTTGGCCGTCTTCGAGGGGGCTGACTATGGCTACACCTTC
cdr3_aa: CASSLAVFEGADYGYTF
j_call: TRBJ1-2
clone_size: few
d_call: TRBD1
v_call: TRBV5-1

cdr3_nt: TGTGCCAGTAGTTACAGGGAAAATAATTCACCCCTCCACTTT
cdr3_aa: CASSYRENNSPLHF
j_call: TRBJ1-6
clone_size: few
d_call: NA
v_call: TRBV19

cdr3_nt: TGTGCCAGCTCATTTCCGGGACTAGATACGCAGTATTTT
cdr3_aa: CASSFPGLDTQYF
j_call: TRBJ2-3
clone_size: NA
d_call: NA
v_call: TRBV18

cdr3_nt: TGTGCCAGCAGCCGGTCGACTGCTTCCCCCACCTACGAGCAGTACTTC
cdr3_aa: CASSRSTASPTYEQYF
j_call: TRBJ2-7
clone_size: NA
d_call: NA
v_call: TRBV7-2

cdr3_nt: TGCAGCGTTGAGGACAGGGGGGTATACAATGAGCAGTTCTTC
cdr3_aa: CSVEDRGVYNEQFF
j_call: TRBJ2-1
clone_size: NA
d_call: TRBD1
v_call: TRBV29-1

cdr3_nt: TGTGCCAGCAGCCACGGACAGTGGAACACTGAAGCTTTCTTT
cdr3_aa: CASSHGQWNTEAFF
j_call: TRBJ1-1
clone_size: NA
d_call: NA
v_call: TRBV7-9

cdr3_nt: TGTGCCAGCAGCCAAGGCAGCGGGGGGGCCTCCTACAATGAGCAGTTCTTC
cdr3_aa: CASSQGSGGASYNEQFF
j_call: TRBJ2-1
clone_size: NA
d_call: TRBD2
v_call: TRBV4-2

cdr3_nt: TGTGCCAGCAGCTACTCGACAGGGGCCGAAGCTTTCTTT
cdr3_aa: CASSYSTGAEAFF
j_call: TRBJ1-1
clone_size: NA
d_call: TRBD1
v_call: TRBV28

cdr3_nt: TGTGCCAGCAGTGCGCTCCGCTTGACACAAAGTCGGGCCAACGTCCTGACTTTC
cdr3_aa: CASSALRLTQSRANVLTF
j_call: TRBJ2-6
clone_size: NA
d_call: NA
v_call: TRBV28

cdr3_nt: TGTGCCAGCAGTTTTTTAGCGGGAGGAATAAATGAGCAGTTCTTC
cdr3_aa: CASSFLAGGINEQFF
j_call: TRBJ2-1
clone_size: NA
d_call: TRBD2
v_call: TRBV28

cdr3_nt: TGTGCCAGCAGCTTAGGTGGACAGGGCCCCCAAGAGACCCAGTACTTC
cdr3_aa: CASSLGGQGPQETQYF
j_call: TRBJ2-5
clone_size: NA
d_call: TRBD1
v_call: TRBV7-2

cdr3_nt: TGTGCCAGCAGCTTACAAAGCGCAGGCAATCAGCCCCAGCATTTT
cdr3_aa: CASSLQSAGNQPQHF
j_call: TRBJ1-5
clone_size: NA
d_call: NA
v_call: TRBV7-2

cdr3_nt: TGTGCCAGCAGCAGCCCGGGACTAGCGGGGACTTCCTACGAGCAGTACTTC
cdr3_aa: CASSSPGLAGTSYEQYF
j_call: TRBJ2-7
clone_size: NA
d_call: NA
v_call: TRBV21-1

cdr3_nt: TGTGCCAGTAGTAGAGGACAGGGAGGCACCTACGAGCAGTACTTC
cdr3_aa: CASSRGQGGTYEQYF
j_call: TRBJ2-7
clone_size: NA
d_call: TRBD1
v_call: TRBV19

cdr3_nt: TGTGCTAGTGGATCAGCACTGACAGGTTCCAATCAGCCCCAGCATTTT
cdr3_aa: CASGSALTGSNQPQHF
j_call: TRBJ1-5
clone_size: NA
d_call: NA
v_call: TRBV12-5

cdr3_nt: TGTGCCAGCAGCTCCCTTGGCGGGGAAGAGACCCAGTACTTC
cdr3_aa: CASSSLGGEETQYF
j_call: TRBJ2-5
clone_size: NA
d_call: NA
v_call: TRBV5-4

cdr3_nt: TGTGCCAGCAGAACGGGGACAGGGGGAAGATTAGGCGGCTACACCTTC
cdr3_aa: CASRTGTGGRLGGYTF
j_call: TRBJ1-2
clone_size: few
d_call: TRBD1
v_call: TRBV28

cdr3_nt: TGTGCCAGCAGCGACTCGACAGATACGCAGTATTTT
cdr3_aa: CASSDSTDTQYF
j_call: TRBJ2-3
clone_size: NA
d_call: NA
v_call: TRBV7-8

cdr3_nt: TGTGCCAGCAGAGACAGGGGGCGGGCGGGTCGGGGGGGGACCCAGTACTTC
cdr3_aa: CASRDRGRAGRGGTQYF
j_call: TRBJ2-5
clone_size: NA
d_call: TRBD1
v_call: TRBV28

cdr3_nt: TGTGCCATCAGTGGTTTCCAGGGTGACGGCTACACCTTC
cdr3_aa: CAISGFQGDGYTF
j_call: TRBJ1-2
clone_size: NA
d_call: NA
v_call: TRBV10-3

cdr3_nt: TGTGCCTGGAGTGGAGAGTTTGAAGCTTTCTTT
cdr3_aa: CAWSGEFEAFF
j_call: TRBJ1-1
clone_size: NA
d_call: NA
v_call: TRBV30

cdr3_nt: TGTGCCAGCAGCCAAAACTATATCAATGAGCAGTTCTTC
cdr3_aa: CASSQNYINEQFF
j_call: TRBJ2-1
clone_size: NA
d_call: NA
v_call: TRBV14

cdr3_nt: TGTGCCAGCAGCCCCACCATTGACAATCGGGGGAACATTCAGTACTTC
cdr3_aa: CASSPTIDNRGNIQYF
j_call: TRBJ2-4
clone_size: NA
d_call: NA
v_call: TRBV2

cdr3_nt: TGTGCCAGCAGCTTAGCGCTAACGACTAGCAAAGGTGGCGGGGAGCTGTTTTTT
cdr3_aa: CASSLALTTSKGGGELFF
j_call: TRBJ2-2
clone_size: NA
d_call: TRBD2
v_call: TRBV7-8

cdr3_nt: TGTGCCTGGATTACCGGGACTAGCGGGATTAGCCGCACAGATACGCAGTATTTT
cdr3_aa: CAWITGTSGISRTDTQYF
j_call: TRBJ2-3
clone_size: once
d_call: TRBD2
v_call: TRBV30

cdr3_nt: TGTGCCACCAGCAGGTCGGTGAACACTGAAGCTTTCTTT
cdr3_aa: CATSRSVNTEAFF
j_call: TRBJ1-1
clone_size: few
d_call: NA
v_call: TRBV15

cdr3_nt: TGTGCCAGCAGCTTGGGGCCCGAAAACGCTTGGTATTTT
cdr3_aa: CASSLGPENAWYF
j_call: TRBJ2-3
clone_size: few
d_call: NA
v_call: TRBV7-8

cdr3_nt: TGTGCCAGCAGCGGATACTCCAGGGTAGGGTATGGCTACACCTTC
cdr3_aa: CASSGYSRVGYGYTF
j_call: TRBJ1-2
clone_size: few
d_call: NA
v_call: TRBV9

cdr3_nt: TGTGCCAGCAGTGAAGAGACAGTAAGAATGAAAGCTTTCTTT
cdr3_aa: CASSEETVRMKAFF
j_call: TRBJ1-1
clone_size: NA
d_call: NA
v_call: TRBV6-1

cdr3_nt: TGTGCCAGCAGCCAGCGCTTACCGGCCGGGACAGAAAACTATGGCTACACCTTC
cdr3_aa: CASSQRLPAGTENYGYTF
j_call: TRBJ1-2
clone_size: once
d_call: TRBD1
v_call: TRBV4-2

cdr3_nt: TGTGCCAGCAGCGTTAGAGATGACACTGAAGCTTTCTTT
cdr3_aa: CASSVRDDTEAFF
j_call: TRBJ1-1
clone_size: NA
d_call: NA
v_call: TRBV9

cdr3_nt: TGTGCCAGCTCACCAAGAACACGAAATAACTATGGCTACACCTTC
cdr3_aa: CASSPRTRNNYGYTF
j_call: TRBJ1-2
clone_size: NA
d_call: NA
v_call: TRBV18

cdr3_nt: TGCAGCGGGGGCGGGACAGGGGATGAAAAACTGTTTTTT
cdr3_aa: CSGGGTGDEKLFF
j_call: TRBJ1-4
clone_size: once
d_call: TRBD1
v_call: TRBV29-1

cdr3_nt: TGTGCCAGCAGCTCTAAGCAGGGGTCCCCCCAAGAGACCCAGTACTTC
cdr3_aa: CASSSKQGSPQETQYF
j_call: TRBJ2-5
clone_size: NA
d_call: NA
v_call: TRBV7-8

cdr3_nt: TGTGCCAGCAGCTTGGTCCGGACAGGGGGCACTGAAGCTTTCTTT
cdr3_aa: CASSLVRTGGTEAFF
j_call: TRBJ1-1
clone_size: once
d_call: TRBD1
v_call: TRBV11-3

cdr3_nt: TGTGCCAGCAGCCCGATTACAGGGGGAAATGAGCAGTTCTTC
cdr3_aa: CASSPITGGNEQFF
j_call: TRBJ2-1
clone_size: NA
d_call: TRBD1
v_call: TRBV5-6

cdr3_nt: TGTGCCAGCAGCCTGTTTAATTCACCCCTCCACTTT
cdr3_aa: CASSLFNSPLHF
j_call: TRBJ1-6
clone_size: NA
d_call: NA
v_call: TRBV6-6

cdr3_nt: TGTGCCACCAATCTAGCGGGGGCAACCCCGGGCACCGGGGAGCTGTTTTTT
cdr3_aa: CATNLAGATPGTGELFF
j_call: TRBJ2-2
clone_size: NA
d_call: TRBD2
v_call: TRBV19

cdr3_nt: TGTGCCAGCAGCTTAAGCCTATACACCGGGGAGCTGTTTTTT
cdr3_aa: CASSLSLYTGELFF
j_call: TRBJ2-2
clone_size: few
d_call: NA
v_call: TRBV7-9